This T cell receptor (beta chain) is from a study of post-analysis software for immune sequencing data. This clonotype has more than one count but fewer than ten. What it binds is unknown. Sequencing libraries made from TCR beta cDNA carried unique molecular identifiers. It was from about 1 to 10 million T cells that some 500,000 cDNA molecules came. TCRdb reanalysed the PCR reads using MiXCR and keeps one entry per CDR3 protein. The sample records fewer than 900,000 distinct CDR3 sequences, about 43% being singletons. The germline CDR1 and CDR2 sequences are SQVTM and ANQGSEA. The CDR3 loop spans 13 amino acids. The ends were cut back, 4 bases at V and 2 bases at J, with 11 bases in the middle. Study-level results: Among roughly 5 TRBV segments more frequent in patients than controls were TRBV5-6, TRBV5-1 and TRBV20-1. Significantly lower normalized Chao1 diversity was found in patients with multiple sclerosis relative to controls.

The sequence was obtained from a girl aged 10 to 17 with multiple sclerosis. The chain employs TRBV29-1 and TRBJ1-2; D is uncertain. Sequenced sample: blood. CDR3 protein: CSVAWRGNYGYTF. As DNA, the CDR3 is TGCAGCGTTGCGTGGAGAGGGAACTATGGCTACACCTTC.